The subject of this entry is one T cell receptor (beta chain). Its antigen is unknown. The data were taken from a study of response to subunit inactivated influenza vaccine. General observations from the study: Few new T cells, the authors suggested, are recruited by each seasonal influenza vaccination.

TCRdb recomputed calls from the RT-PCR reads with MiXCR, one row per CDR3 protein. The sample yields around 480,000 distinct CDR3 sequences, 10% to 11% seen once. Trimming at V came to 6 bases and at J to 0 bases, leaving 6 bases not matched to a gene. The CDR3 totals 17 residues. Looked up from germline, CDR1 is LGHNA and CDR2 is YSLEER. The chain has TRBV4-3 and TRBJ1-6; 9 bases map to TRBD1. The input for sequencing was PBMCs from blood, taken more than 35 days after vaccination. This clonotype originated in a man between 50 and 59 years old who received an inactivated influenza vaccine. The CDR3, as DNA: TGCGCCAGCAGACGGGGGGACAGGGCCTCCTATAATTCACCCCTCCACTTT. It is translated as CASRRGDRASYNSPLHF.